One T cell receptor beta chain is described in this entry. The target antigen is unknown. This record comes from a study of T cells in narcolepsy. Study observations and caveats: Some memory CD4+ repertoires had no autoreactive clone sequences.

CDR3 length equals 13 residues. Germline assignment: CDR1 SGDLS and CDR2 YYNGEE. The V end was cut by 6 bases, the J end by 6 bases, with 15 bases between. Clones were sequenced by immunoSEQ multiplex PCR, and TCRdb holds only the in-frame ones, with some missing. The data contain about 15,000 clones, 85% of them singletons. The V gene is TRBV9, the J gene TRBJ1-1; no firm D call. The sample consisted of memory (CD45RA-) CD4+ T cells from blood. This receptor was taken from a human donor in good health. The CDR3 loop reads CASTEEVGSEAFF. The CDR3 DNA follows: TGTGCCAGCACCGAGGAGGTCGGGTCTGAAGCTTTCTTT.